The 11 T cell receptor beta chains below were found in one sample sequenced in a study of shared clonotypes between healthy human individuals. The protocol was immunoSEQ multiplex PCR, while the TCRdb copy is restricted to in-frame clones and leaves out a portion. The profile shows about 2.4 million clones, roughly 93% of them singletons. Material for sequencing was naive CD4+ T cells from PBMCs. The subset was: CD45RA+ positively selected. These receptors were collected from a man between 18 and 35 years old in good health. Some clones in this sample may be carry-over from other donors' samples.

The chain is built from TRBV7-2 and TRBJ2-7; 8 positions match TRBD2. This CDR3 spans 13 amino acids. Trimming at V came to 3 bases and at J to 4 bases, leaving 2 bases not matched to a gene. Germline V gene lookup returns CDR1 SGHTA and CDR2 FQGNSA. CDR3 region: CASSLTSVYEQYF. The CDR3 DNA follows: TGTGCCAGCAGCTTGACTAGCGTTTACGAGCAGTACTTC. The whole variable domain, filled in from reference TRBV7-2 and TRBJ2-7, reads GAGVSQSPSNKVTEKGKDVELRCDPISGHTALYWYRQSLGQGLEFLIYFQGNSAPDKSGLPSDRFSAERTGGSVSTLTIQRTQQEDSAVYLCASSLTSVYEQYFGPGTRLTVT.

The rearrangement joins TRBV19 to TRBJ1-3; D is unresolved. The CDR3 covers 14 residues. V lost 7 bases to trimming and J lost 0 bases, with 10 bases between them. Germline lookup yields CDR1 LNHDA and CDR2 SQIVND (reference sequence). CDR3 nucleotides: TGTGCCAGTACCACCCTGGGCTCTGGAAACACCATATATTTT. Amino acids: CASTTLGSGNTIYF.

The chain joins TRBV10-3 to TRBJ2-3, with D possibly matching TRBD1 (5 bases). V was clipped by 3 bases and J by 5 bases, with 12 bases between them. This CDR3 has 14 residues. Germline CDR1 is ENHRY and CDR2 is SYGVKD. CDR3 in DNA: TGTGCCATCAGTGATTCGCAGGGTATAGATACGCAGTATTTT. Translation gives CAISDSQGIDTQYF.

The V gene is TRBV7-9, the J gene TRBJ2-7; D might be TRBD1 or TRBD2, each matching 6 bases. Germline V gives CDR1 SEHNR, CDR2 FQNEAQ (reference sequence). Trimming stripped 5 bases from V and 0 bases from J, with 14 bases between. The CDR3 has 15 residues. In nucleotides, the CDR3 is TGTGCCAGCAGCCGGGGGCGGGTTAGCTCCTACGAGCAGTACTTC. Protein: CASSRGRVSSYEQYF.

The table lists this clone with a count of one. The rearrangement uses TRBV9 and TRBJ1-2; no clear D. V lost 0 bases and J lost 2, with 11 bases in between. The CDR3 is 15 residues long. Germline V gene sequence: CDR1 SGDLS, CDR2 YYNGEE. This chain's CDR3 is CASSVEVTENYGYTF. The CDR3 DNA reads TGTGCCAGCAGCGTAGAGGTGACGGAGAACTATGGCTACACCTTC. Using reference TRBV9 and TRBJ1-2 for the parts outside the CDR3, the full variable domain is DSGVTQTPKHLITATGQRVTLRCSPRSGDLSVYWYQQSLDQGLQFLIQYYNGEERAKGNILERFSAQQFPDLHSELNLSSLELGDSALYFCASSVEVTENYGYTFGSGTRLTVV.

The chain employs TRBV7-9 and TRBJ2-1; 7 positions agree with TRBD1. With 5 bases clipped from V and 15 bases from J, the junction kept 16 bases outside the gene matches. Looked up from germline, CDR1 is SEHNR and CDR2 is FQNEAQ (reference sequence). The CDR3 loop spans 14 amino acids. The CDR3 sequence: CASSPPDRLRWPFF. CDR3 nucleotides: TGTGCCAGCAGCCCGCCGGACAGGCTCCGATGGCCGTTCTTC. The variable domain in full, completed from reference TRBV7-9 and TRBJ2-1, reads DTGVSQNPRHKITKRGQNVTFRCDPISEHNRLYWYRQTLGQGPEFLTYFQNEAQLEKSRLLSDRFSAERPKGSFSTLEIQRTEQGDSAMYLCASSPPDRLRWPFFGPGTRLTVL.

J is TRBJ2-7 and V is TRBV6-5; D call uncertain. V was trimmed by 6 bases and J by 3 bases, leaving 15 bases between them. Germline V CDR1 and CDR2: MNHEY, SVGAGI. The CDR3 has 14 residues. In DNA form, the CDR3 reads TGTGCCAGCAGGGATACCACCAGGCACTACGAGCAGTACTTC. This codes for CASRDTTRHYEQYF.

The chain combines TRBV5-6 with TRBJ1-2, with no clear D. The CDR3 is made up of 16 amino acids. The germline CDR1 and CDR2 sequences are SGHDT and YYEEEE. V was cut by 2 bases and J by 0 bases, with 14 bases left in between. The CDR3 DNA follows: TGTGCCAGCAGCTTCAGCCCCTCCGGAGCTAACTATGGCTACACCTTC. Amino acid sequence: CASSFSPSGANYGYTF.

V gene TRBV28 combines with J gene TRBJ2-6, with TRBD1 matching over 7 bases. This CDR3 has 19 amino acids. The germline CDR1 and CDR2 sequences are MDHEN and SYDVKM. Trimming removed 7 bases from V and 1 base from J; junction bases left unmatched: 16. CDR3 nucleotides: TGTGCCAGCACCTCGAGGGTGGGGGACAGTAGGTCTGGGGCCAACGTCCTGACTTTC. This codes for CASTSRVGDSRSGANVLTF.

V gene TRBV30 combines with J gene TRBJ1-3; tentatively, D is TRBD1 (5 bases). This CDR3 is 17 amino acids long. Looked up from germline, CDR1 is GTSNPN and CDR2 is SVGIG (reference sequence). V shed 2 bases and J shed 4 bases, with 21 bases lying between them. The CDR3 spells CAWSRGTSSLSGNTIYF. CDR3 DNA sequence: TGTGCCTGGAGTAGGGGTACTTCTTCTCTTAGCGGAAACACCATATATTTT.

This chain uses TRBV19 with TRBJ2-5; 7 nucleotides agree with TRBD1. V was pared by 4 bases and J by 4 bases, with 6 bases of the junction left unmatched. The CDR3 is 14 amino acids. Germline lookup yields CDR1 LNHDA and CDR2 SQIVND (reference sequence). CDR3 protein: CASSKLQGRETQYF. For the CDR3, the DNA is TGTGCCAGTAGTAAACTACAGGGGCGAGAGACCCAGTACTTC.